The rows below give T cell receptor beta chains drawn from one sample of a study of identical twins. Each CDR3 protein is one row after TCRdb ran MiXCR on the 5' RACE reads. The sample has some 500,000 distinct CDR3 sequences; 14% are singletons. These records were also assigned to another study, of yellow fever vaccine responses in identical twins.

The sequenced material came from CD4+ T cells sorted from blood. Source of these receptors: a woman younger than 35 in good health. Each CDR3 is given with its conserved first and last residue. D genes are given only for firm matches. Rows may omit the clone size; those that give it use once, few, many or a size class.

j_call d_call clone_size v_call cdr3_aa cdr3_nt
TRBJ2-3 - many TRBV20-1 CSARAGTDLTDTQYF TGCAGTGCTAGAGCGGGGACGGATCTCACAGATACGCAGTATTTT
TRBJ1-2 - many TRBV12-3/TRBV12-4 CASSLAAGDNYGYTF TGTGCCAGCAGTTTAGCGGCAGGGGATAACTATGGCTACACCTTC
TRBJ2-1 - few TRBV5-1 CASSLLGVTYNEQFF TGCGCCAGCAGCTTGCTGGGAGTCACCTACAATGAGCAGTTCTTC
TRBJ2-7 - few TRBV6-1 CASSQAGGTYEQYF TGTGCCAGCAGTCAAGCGGGTGGGACCTACGAGCAGTACTTC
TRBJ1-2 - few TRBV6-2/TRBV6-3 CASSQLFVGGYTF TGTGCCAGCAGCCAATTGTTCGTCGGTGGCTACACCTTC
TRBJ2-1 TRBD2 - TRBV19 CASSIGASGSYEGQFF TGTGCCAGTAGTATAGGGGCTAGCGGGAGTTATGAGGGGCAGTTCTTC
TRBJ2-2 TRBD2 many TRBV7-9 CASSSQTSVYTGELFF TGTGCCAGCAGCTCTCAGACTAGCGTCTACACCGGGGAGCTGTTTTTT
TRBJ1-2 - - TRBV7-2 CASSLIPGSDGYTF TGTGCCAGCAGCTTAATACCCGGGAGTGATGGCTACACCTTC
TRBJ2-3 - - TRBV12-3/TRBV12-4 CASRQRGYTQYF TGTGCCAGCAGACAAAGAGGGTATACGCAGTATTTT
TRBJ2-7 TRBD1 - TRBV29-1 CSVNKFLDRGKTYEQYF TGCAGCGTCAATAAGTTTCTTGACAGGGGGAAAACCTACGAGCAGTACTTC
TRBJ1-2 - many TRBV12-3/TRBV12-4 CASSDSDYGYTF TGTGCCAGCTCGGACTCGGACTATGGCTACACCTTC
TRBJ2-7 TRBD1 many TRBV20-1 CSARGRTGGTYEQYF TGCAGTGCTAGAGGGAGGACAGGGGGAACCTACGAGCAGTACTTC
TRBJ1-5 - - TRBV3-1 CASSHKHLSNQPQHF TGTGCCAGCAGCCATAAACACCTTAGCAATCAGCCCCAGCATTTT
TRBJ2-3 - many TRBV29-1 CSVEYSTDTQYF TGCAGCGTTGAGTATAGCACAGATACGCAGTATTTT
TRBJ2-3 TRBD1 few TRBV7-2 CASSLVDRLTDTQYF TGTGCCAGCAGCTTAGTGGACAGGCTCACAGATACGCAGTATTTT
TRBJ2-2 TRBD2 many TRBV12-3/TRBV12-4 CASSLWSAGAPGELFF TGTGCCAGCAGTTTATGGTCAGCGGGAGCCCCCGGGGAGCTGTTTTTT
TRBJ2-7 - many TRBV20-1 CSAKRTPSSYEQYF TGCAGTGCTAAGAGGACCCCGAGCTCCTACGAGCAGTACTTC
TRBJ1-2 TRBD1 many TRBV4-2 CASSPRGDRVDGYTF TGTGCCAGCAGCCCCCGCGGGGACAGGGTTGACGGCTACACCTTC
TRBJ1-2 - many TRBV3-1 CASSQSAGDNYGYTF TGTGCCAGCAGCCAATCGGCTGGGGACAACTATGGCTACACCTTC
TRBJ1-1 - few TRBV4-3 CASSTQTGTEAFF TGCGCCAGCAGCACCCAAACAGGAACTGAAGCTTTCTTT
TRBJ1-6 - - TRBV12-3/TRBV12-4 CASSPLEGAGSLHF TGTGCCAGCAGCCCCCTGGAAGGAGCGGGGTCCCTCCACTTT
TRBJ2-1 TRBD1 many TRBV12-3/TRBV12-4 CASSFSGQGRNEQFF TGTGCCAGCAGTTTCTCGGGACAGGGTCGTAATGAGCAGTTCTTC
TRBJ2-5 TRBD1 - TRBV7-8 CASIGTEETQYF TGTGCCAGCATTGGGACAGAAGAGACCCAGTACTTC
TRBJ2-5 - few TRBV29-1 CSVLTGQGTQYF TGCAGCGTCTTGACAGGACAAGGGACCCAGTACTTC
TRBJ2-3 TRBD1 few TRBV12-3/TRBV12-4 CASSRTGISTDTQYF TGTGCCAGCAGCCGGACAGGAATTAGCACAGATACGCAGTATTTT
TRBJ2-3 - - TRBV7-2 CASSFPGAAQYF TGTGCCAGCAGCTTCCCAGGAGCGGCGCAGTATTTT
TRBJ1-4 - once TRBV18 CASSPETGEEKLFF TGTGCCAGCTCACCAGAGACAGGCGAGGAAAAACTGTTTTTT
TRBJ2-7 TRBD2 few TRBV11-2 CASSLISLAGGWGGEQYF TGTGCCAGCAGCTTAATCAGTCTAGCGGGAGGGTGGGGTGGCGAGCAGTACTTC
TRBJ2-5 - few TRBV20-1 CSARDWAGQETQYF TGCAGTGCTAGAGATTGGGCGGGACAAGAGACCCAGTACTTC
TRBJ1-2 - - TRBV5-1 CASSLNFNYGYTF TGCGCCAGCAGCTTGAACTTTAACTATGGCTACACCTTC
TRBJ2-1 - - TRBV19 CASSSYEPYNEQFF TGTGCCAGTAGTTCTTATGAGCCCTACAATGAGCAGTTCTTC
TRBJ2-2 - few TRBV5-1 CASSFGFVVGELFF TGCGCCAGCAGCTTTGGCTTCGTGGTCGGGGAGCTGTTTTTT
TRBJ2-1 - few TRBV9 CASSVAGDYNEQFF TGTGCCAGCAGCGTCGCAGGGGATTACAATGAGCAGTTCTTC
TRBJ1-5 - - TRBV20-1 CSARPRGQNQPQHF TGCAGTGCTAGACCTCGGGGCCAAAATCAGCCCCAGCATTTT
TRBJ2-7 TRBD1 - TRBV3-1 CASSRPGQTYEQYF TGTGCCAGCAGCCGGCCGGGACAGACCTACGAGCAGTACTTC
TRBJ1-4 TRBD1 - TRBV30 CAWKGTGDEKLFF TGTGCCTGGAAGGGGACAGGGGATGAAAAACTGTTTTTT
TRBJ1-4 TRBD1 - TRBV29-1 CSARDSEEKLFF TGCAGCGCTAGGGACAGCGAAGAAAAACTGTTTTTT
TRBJ1-2 - - TRBV20-1 CSAPAYGYTF TGCAGTGCGCCAGCCTATGGCTACACCTTC
TRBJ2-1 TRBD2 few TRBV3-1 CASSQGRLAGVNEQFF TGTGCCAGCAGCCAAGGTCGGCTAGCGGGAGTCAATGAGCAGTTCTTC
TRBJ2-3 - - TRBV5-1 CASSLRQTTSTDTQYF TGCGCCAGCAGCCTCCGACAGACGACTAGCACAGATACGCAGTATTTT
TRBJ2-7 TRBD1 - TRBV15 CATSRGGTGGSEQYF TGTGCCACCAGCAGAGGAGGGACAGGGGGCAGCGAGCAGTACTTC
TRBJ1-5 TRBD1 few TRBV5-4 CASSGDRALSQPQHF TGTGCCAGCAGCGGAGACAGGGCTTTAAGTCAGCCCCAGCATTTT
TRBJ2-7 TRBD2 - TRBV7-2 CASSLVSTSGRGEQYF TGTGCCAGCAGCTTAGTGTCGACTAGCGGGAGAGGAGAGCAGTACTTC
TRBJ2-2 TRBD1 - TRBV5-1 CASSQTGGRAGELFF TGCGCCAGCAGCCAGACAGGGGGCAGGGCCGGGGAGCTGTTTTTT
TRBJ2-3 TRBD1 few TRBV10-3 CASLTGEPDTQYF TGTGCCAGTCTTACAGGGGAACCAGATACGCAGTATTTT
TRBJ2-1 - many TRBV7-9 CASSPVGQSSYNEQFF TGTGCCAGCAGCCCCGTGGGTCAAAGCTCCTACAATGAGCAGTTCTTC